Listed here are 13 T cell receptor beta chains from one sample, sequenced in a study of cytotoxic CD8 clonotypes in ibrutinib-treated CLL. Clones were sequenced by immunoSEQ multiplex PCR, and TCRdb holds only the in-frame ones, with some missing. This sample has nearly 300,000 clones, with approximately 76% found just once. This material consisted of PBMCs, taken at disease progression, from a patient treated with ibrutinib. These receptors all come from a human donor with chronic lymphocytic leukemia.

This sequence joins TRBV7-8 and TRBJ2-1, with D perhaps matching TRBD1 (6 bases). Deletions cut 2 bases from V and 7 bases from J, with 24 bases between. Per germline, CDR1 SGHVS and CDR2 FQNEAQ. This CDR3 is built from 18 residues. The DNA of the CDR3 is TGTGCCAGCAGCTTATTCCAGGGGCCCTCGGAACTAGAGAATGAGCAGTTCTTC. As protein: CASSLFQGPSELENEQFF.

V and J are TRBV7-8 and TRBJ1-5; TRBD1 is a possible D gene (6 bases). Germline V gene lookup returns CDR1 SGHVS and CDR2 FQNEAQ. There are 16 residues in the CDR3. V was cut by 0 bases and J by 2 bases, with 11 bases left in between. The chain's CDR3 is CASSLARTAGNQPQHF. The CDR3 DNA reads TGTGCCAGCAGCTTAGCAAGGACAGCAGGCAATCAGCCCCAGCATTTT.

The chain employs TRBV29-1 and TRBJ2-4, with 10 nucleotides matching TRBD2. Germline V gene sequence: CDR1 SQVTM, CDR2 ANQGSEA. V lost 1 base and J lost 8; bases outside the gene matches: 14. The CDR3 covers 17 residues. The CDR3 DNA reads as TGCAGCGTTGAAGGTGAAGTAGCGGGGGGATCGAGGGACATTCAGTACTTC. It translates to CSVEGEVAGGSRDIQYF. The full variable domain, with the rest looked up from reference TRBV29-1 and TRBJ2-4, is SAVISQKPSRDICQRGTSLTIQCQVDSQVTMMFWYRQQPGQSLTLIATANQGSEATYESGFVIDKFPISRPNLTFSTLTVSNMSPEDSSIYLCSVEGEVAGGSRDIQYFGAGTRLSVL.

This chain links TRBV7-2 with TRBJ2-1; 8 bases match TRBD1. Losses at the gene ends were 2 bases for V and 6 bases for J; bases not matched to a gene: 12. Germline lookup yields CDR1 SGHTA and CDR2 FQGNSA. This CDR3 contains 17 residues. The CDR3 nucleotides are TGTGCCAGCAGCTTAACCCCGGGACAGGTGCTCTCCAATGAGCAGTTCTTC. Protein product: CASSLTPGQVLSNEQFF.

The J gene is TRBJ1-2, the V gene TRBV7-9; D ambiguous. V shed 5 bases and J shed 6 bases, with 19 bases lying between them. CDR1 and CDR2 (germline): SEHNR, FQNEAQ (reference sequence). The CDR3 extends over 15 amino acids. The CDR3 sequence: CASSRPDQQGHGYTF. The CDR3 coding sequence is TGTGCCAGCAGCCGCCCCGACCAACAAGGGCATGGCTACACCTTC.

This rearrangement joins TRBV4-3 to TRBJ2-1; TRBD1 might be the D (5 bases). This CDR3 spans 13 amino acids. From germline, CDR1 is LGHNA and CDR2 YSLEER. Between the trimmed V and J ends, which lost 2 bases and 8 bases, there was a span of 10 bases. The DNA for the CDR3 is TGCGCCAGCAGCCAACTAGAAGGGGATGAGCAGTTCTTC. It codes for CASSQLEGDEQFF.

J is TRBJ2-2 and V is TRBV5-6, with a weak D call TRBD2 (6 bases). Germline V gives CDR1 SGHDT, CDR2 YYEEEE. The CDR3 has 16 amino acids. Deletions cut 0 bases from V and 7 bases from J, with 16 bases between. CDR3 loop: CASSLAFFGLYGELFF. CDR3 nucleotide sequence: TGTGCCAGCAGCTTGGCCTTTTTTGGACTATACGGGGAGCTGTTTTTT.

There are a few counts of this clone. V gene TRBV7-6 combines with J gene TRBJ2-7; D gene uncertain. The V end was cut by 4 bases, the J end by 0 bases, with 13 bases between. This CDR3 region has 15 residues. Germline-derived CDR1 and CDR2 are SGHVS and FNYEAQ. In DNA form, the CDR3 reads TGTGCCAGCAGCTCTGACCTGAAACTCTCCTACGAGCAGTACTTC. It specifies CASSSDLKLSYEQYF.

This clone was detected only a few times. The chain joins TRBV14 to TRBJ1-2; 7 bases fit TRBD1. Germline values: CDR1 SGHDN, CDR2 FVKESK. This CDR3 has 14 amino acids. V lost 4 bases, J lost 8 bases, and 10 bases stayed unmatched. The CDR3 reads CASSLNRGVGGYTF. The DNA of the CDR3 is TGTGCCAGCAGCCTGAACAGGGGAGTTGGCGGCTACACCTTC.

This chain connects TRBV19 to TRBJ2-7, with 7 bases fitting TRBD1. This CDR3 region has 14 residues. Germline values: CDR1 LNHDA, CDR2 SQIVND (reference sequence). Trimming took 5 bases from V and 0 from J; bases not matched to a gene: 4. The CDR3 DNA is TGTGCCAGTAGTGTGACAGGGACCTCCTACGAGCAGTACTTC. Translation gives CASSVTGTSYEQYF.

This chain links TRBV19 with TRBJ2-7; no firm D call. Per the germline V gene, CDR1 is LNHDA and CDR2 is SQIVND (reference sequence). There are 15 residues in the CDR3. Trimming took off 3 bases at V and 3 bases at J, with 15 bases between the two ends. The CDR3 sequence: CASSIAMSPIYEQYF. CDR3 sequence (DNA): TGTGCCAGTAGTATTGCGATGTCCCCAATCTACGAGCAGTACTTC.

The chain joins TRBV7-2 to TRBJ1-3; 9 bases agree with TRBD1. The CDR3 runs to 17 residues. The V gene end was trimmed by 4 bases and the J gene end by 0 bases; junction bases not matched to a gene: 7. CDR1 SGHTA and CDR2 FQGNSA come from the germline V gene. CDR3 amino acids: CASSSGTGPFSGNTIYF. CDR3 sequence (DNA): TGTGCCAGCAGCTCAGGGACAGGGCCCTTCTCTGGAAACACCATATATTTT.

The chain combines TRBV12-5 with TRBJ1-1, with D maybe TRBD1 (5 bases). Trimming removed 6 bases from V and 1 base from J, with 15 bases in between. The germline gives CDR1 LGHNT, CDR2 FRNRAP. This CDR3 has 15 amino acids. The CDR3 region has the DNA TGTGCTAGTGGCTTTACAGGTTGGAGGAACACTGAAGCTTTCTTT. This gives the protein CASGFTGWRNTEAFF.